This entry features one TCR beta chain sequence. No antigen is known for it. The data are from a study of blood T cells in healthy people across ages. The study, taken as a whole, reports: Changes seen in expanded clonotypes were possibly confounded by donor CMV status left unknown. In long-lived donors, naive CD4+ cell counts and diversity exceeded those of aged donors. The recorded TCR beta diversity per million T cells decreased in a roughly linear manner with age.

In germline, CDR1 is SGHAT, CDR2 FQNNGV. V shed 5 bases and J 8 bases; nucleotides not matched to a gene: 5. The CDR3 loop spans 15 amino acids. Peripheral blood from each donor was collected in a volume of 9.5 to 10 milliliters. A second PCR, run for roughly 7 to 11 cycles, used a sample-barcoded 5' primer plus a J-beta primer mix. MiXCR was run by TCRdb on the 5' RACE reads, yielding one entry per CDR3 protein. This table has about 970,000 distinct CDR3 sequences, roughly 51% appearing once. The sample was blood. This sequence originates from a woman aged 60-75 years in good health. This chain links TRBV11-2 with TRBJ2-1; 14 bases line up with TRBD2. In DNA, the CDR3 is TGTGCCAGCAGCGCGTTGGGACTAGCGGGAGATGAGCAGTTCTTC. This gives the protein CASSALGLAGDEQFF.